The present T cell receptor (beta chain) was sequenced within a study of cytomegalovirus exposure and HLA in healthy donors (TCRdb year 2017). Regarding the research as a whole: According to a later analysis, the roughly 130 validation repertoires were produced on the same platform as the 700 or so repertoires of the first cohort. The study was designed to test whether signatures of past pathogen exposure could be identified by cataloging public T cell receptors. A separate validation cohort of roughly 130 different subjects was used in addition to the 666-subject first cohort. To predict cytomegalovirus infection status, the study combined high-throughput TCR immunosequencing, statistical association of individual TCRs with disease status, and machine learning. Summary of the overall study and its limitations: The validation cohort had no HLA typing available for a later analysis, so co-occurrence within that cohort was assessed over all 120 or so repertoires. The authors suggested that the approach could potentially be generalized to other disease states and immunological phenotypes. Across donors, most TCR sequences were observed very rarely, whereas some public TCRs were present in many individuals. In a later analysis, TCRs clustered in the first cohort were found to also tend to co-occur in the roughly 130 validation repertoires, with approximately 95% of cluster scores above 0. The classifier was reported to diagnose cytomegalovirus status with high specificity and sensitivity in both the original and validation cohorts. The study gave a list of some 150 TCR beta chains associated with cytomegalovirus. A few of the identified cytomegalovirus-associated TCR beta chains were confirmed in vitro to be specific for cytomegalovirus antigens.

The donors belonged to the validation cohort of 90 to 150 subjects, which was separate from the approximately 700-subject first cohort. At the junction V is shortened by 4 bases and J by 4 bases; bases outside the gene matches: 6. CDR1 and CDR2, looked up from the germline V gene, are SGHTA and FQGNSA. The CDR3, cysteine through phenylalanine, is 15 amino acids long. Only the CDR3 portion is preserved as DNA: 45 bases, with reading frame beginning at the first base. With respect to this clone: Its antigen specificity is not known. One base away there is no much larger clone; base qualities are not given.

The library was built by means of the immunoSEQ multiplex PCR assay. Concerning the study's data processing: A statistical classification framework was built for diagnosing cytomegalovirus status from the catalog of TCR beta chain sequences. What TCRdb holds here is the immuneACCESS table cut down to in-frame rearrangements. Part of the clones is not present; checked against another copy, under half of the missing clones reflect an unresolved V gene, and the others are unexplained. V, J and clone size are taken as reported in that table, and D and trimming were inferred from the DNA itself. In this sample the table shows about 220,000 clones, roughly 88% of which occur a single time. The top ten clonotypes cover over 11% of the sample.

The sequence is built from TRBV7-2 and TRBJ2-2; 7 nucleotides in the junction match TRBD1. This clonotype originated in a young woman in good health and CMV-seropositive. The source material was PBMCs. For the CDR3, the sequence is CASSSRGRGTGELFF. The nucleotide sequence is TGTGCCAGCAGCTCGAGGGGGCGCGGCACCGGGGAGCTGTTTTTT.